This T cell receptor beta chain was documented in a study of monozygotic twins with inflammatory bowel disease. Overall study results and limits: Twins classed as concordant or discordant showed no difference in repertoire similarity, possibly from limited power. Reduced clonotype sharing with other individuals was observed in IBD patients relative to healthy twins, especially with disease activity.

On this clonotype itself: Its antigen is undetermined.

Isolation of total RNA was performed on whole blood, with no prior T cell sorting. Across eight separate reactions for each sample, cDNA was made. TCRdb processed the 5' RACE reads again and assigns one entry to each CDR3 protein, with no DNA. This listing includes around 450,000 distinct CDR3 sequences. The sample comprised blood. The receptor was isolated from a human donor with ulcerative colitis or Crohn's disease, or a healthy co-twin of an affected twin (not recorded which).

CDR3 sequence reads: CASSEVWRGSYEQYF. The rearrangement uses TRBV6-1 and TRBJ2-7. Germline-derived CDR1 and CDR2 are MNHNS and SASEGT. This CDR3 has 15 residues.